The sequence of this TCR beta chain was determined in a study of regulatory dendritic cells for organ transplantation. Study results and limitations: Naive CD4+ and CD8+ repertoires were highly diverse; memory CD8+ was most oligoclonal. Memory CD8+ clonal expansion seemed more limited with regulatory than mature dendritic cells. Resting memory CD8+ T cells held the most alloreactive clonotypes.

TCRdb's copy holds only in-frame clones and misses some; the assay was immunoSEQ multiplex PCR. The repertoire holds under 50,000 clones, with just over 90% as singletons. This CDR3 is built from 18 residues. V gave up 3 bases and J gave up 5 bases; unmatched junction bases: 11. From germline, CDR1 is SGHVS and CDR2 FQNEAQ. FACS sorted CD4+ or CD8+ T cells into CD45RA+ naive and CD45RO+ memory. Comment on this clone: Its cognate antigen is unknown.

The sequence was collected from a human donor in good health. V and J are TRBV7-8 and TRBJ2-1, with 12 bases fitting TRBD2. The specimen was naive CD8+ T cells from blood. Subset given: CD45RA+ naive T cells. DNA of the CDR3: TGTGCCAGCAGCTTGCCGGTGGGGACTAGCGGGTCCCACAATGAGCAGTTCTTC. Translating it yields CASSLPVGTSGSHNEQFF.